Below are 21 T cell receptor beta chains sequenced from a single sample in a study of siplizumab effects on memory and regulatory T cells. Some clones are missing from TCRdb's copy, which holds only in-frame ones; the method was immunoSEQ multiplex PCR. In the table there are around 87,000 clones, about nine tenths of which are singletons. The sample was CD4+ T cells sorted from blood. These receptors all stem from a human donor in good health.

The chain employs TRBV2 and TRBJ1-5, with 10 bases matching TRBD1. Germline V gene data show CDR1 as SNHLY and CDR2 as FYNNEI. The V and J ends lost 7 bases and 9 bases, in that order; junction bases with no gene match: 6. The CDR3 totals 13 residues. The CDR3 is CASKGQGGTPQHF. CDR3 nucleotides: TGTGCCAGCAAAGGACAGGGGGGAACGCCCCAGCATTTT.

This chain uses TRBV7-2 with TRBJ2-7, with TRBD2 matching over 11 bases. The germline V gene has CDR1 SGHTA and CDR2 FQGNSA. This CDR3 is built from 16 residues. Trimming removed 4 bases from V and 4 bases from J; junction bases left unmatched: 9. The CDR3 protein is CASSYSSGRTPYEQYF. Written as DNA, the CDR3 is TGTGCCAGCAGCTACTCTAGCGGGAGGACCCCTTACGAGCAGTACTTC. The whole variable domain, remainder taken from reference TRBV7-2 and TRBJ2-7, is GAGVSQSPSNKVTEKGKDVELRCDPISGHTALYWYRQSLGQGLEFLIYFQGNSAPDKSGLPSDRFSAERTGGSVSTLTIQRTQQEDSAVYLCASSYSSGRTPYEQYFGPGTRLTVT.

The CDR3 nucleotides read TGTGCCTGGGTGGGAGGCCATGGCTACACCTTC. This codes for CAWVGGHGYTF. V usage is TRBV30 and J usage is TRBJ1-2; D gene unclear. CDR3 length: 11 amino acids. From germline, CDR1 is GTSNPN and CDR2 SVGIG (reference sequence). V was clipped by 5 bases and J by 6 bases, with 10 bases between them.

The chain uses TRBV2 and TRBJ2-1; 8 nucleotides line up with TRBD2. The CDR3 loop spans 15 amino acids. CDR1 and CDR2 (germline): SNHLY, FYNNEI. The V gene end was trimmed by 7 bases and the J gene end by 3 bases; junction bases not matched to a gene: 8. CDR3 in amino acids: CASTGRGAHYNEQFF. Written as DNA, the CDR3 is TGTGCCAGCACCGGGCGGGGGGCACACTACAATGAGCAGTTCTTC.

The V call is TRBV4-2, the J call TRBJ2-5; TRBD2 might be the D (6 bases). CDR3 length: 18 residues. Trimming removed 1 base at V and 5 bases at J, with 23 bases between. Germline-derived CDR1 and CDR2 are LGHNA and YNFKEQ. CDR3 loop: CASSQGWGGTLNRETQYF. The CDR3 coding sequence is TGTGCCAGCAGCCAAGGCTGGGGCGGGACCCTAAACAGGGAGACCCAGTACTTC.

The genes are TRBV6-1 and TRBJ1-5, with D possibly being TRBD1 (6 bases). Germline CDR1 MNHNS, CDR2 SASEGT. The CDR3 spans 14 residues. V lost 10 bases to trimming and J lost 7 bases, with 20 bases between them. The CDR3 sequence: CATLHDRKEQPQHF. The CDR3 nucleotides read TGTGCCACCCTACATGACAGGAAGGAGCAGCCCCAGCATTTT.

This clone appeared a few times. The chain is built from TRBV2 and TRBJ1-5; the D is unclear. Germline assignment: CDR1 SNHLY and CDR2 FYNNEI. V was trimmed by 6 bases and J by 8 bases, leaving 11 bases between them. The CDR3 runs 12 residues. The CDR3 DNA reads TGTGCCAGCAGGCCCGCATATAAGCCCCAGCATTTT. This sequence encodes CASRPAYKPQHF. Based on the CDR3 plus reference TRBV2 and TRBJ1-5, the full variable domain is EPEVTQTPSHQVTQMGQEVILRCVPISNHLYFYWYRQILGQKVEFLVSFYNNEISEKSEIFDDQFSVERPDGSNFTLKIRSTKLEDSAMYFCASRPAYKPQHFGDGTRLSIL.

The genes are TRBV13 and TRBJ2-1; D remains ambiguous. CDR3 length equals 15 residues. Germline CDR1 reads PRHDT; CDR2 reads FYEKMQ (reference sequence). V shed 1 base and J shed 3 bases, with 10 bases lying between them. In nucleotides, the CDR3 is TGTGCCAGCAGCTTAGTGCCGACAAGCTACAATGAGCAGTTCTTC. It encodes CASSLVPTSYNEQFF.

J is TRBJ2-1 and V is TRBV29-1, with D tentatively TRBD1 or TRBD2 (5 bases each). Germline CDR1 and CDR2: SQVTM and ANQGSEA. The V gene lost 7 bases and the J gene lost 0 bases, with 13 bases spanning the gap. The CDR3 contains 14 residues. The CDR3 DNA sequence: TGCAGCGCCCAAAGGGGAGTCTCCTACAATGAGCAGTTCTTC. Translating gives CSAQRGVSYNEQFF.

The chain combines TRBV5-1 with TRBJ2-3, with a tentative D call TRBD1 (6 bases). Germline CDR1 is SGHRS and CDR2 is YFSETQ. The CDR3 runs 16 residues. Trimming removed 2 bases from V and 2 bases from J, with 15 bases in between. CDR3 region: CASSFPSDSFTDTQYF. In DNA, the CDR3 is TGCGCCAGCAGCTTTCCCTCGGACAGTTTCACAGATACGCAGTATTTT. Combining the CDR3 with reference TRBV5-1 and TRBJ2-3 gives the whole variable domain KAGVTQTPRYLIKTRGQQVTLSCSPISGHRSVSWYQQTPGQGLQFLFEYFSETQRNKGNFPGRFSGRQFSNSRSEMNVSTLELGDSALYLCASSFPSDSFTDTQYFGPGTRLTVL.

The chain is built from TRBV29-1 and TRBJ1-5, with a possible D match to TRBD1 (5 bases). Germline V gene data show CDR1 as SQVTM and CDR2 as ANQGSEA. Trimming cost V 8 bases and J 2 bases, with 16 bases left between them. The CDR3 has 14 residues. The CDR3: CSPRGGGGNQPQHF. CDR3 DNA: TGCAGCCCCCGCGGGGGGGGTGGCAATCAGCCCCAGCATTTT.

This clone is a singleton in its sample. The chain has TRBV5-5 and TRBJ2-2; D unresolved. V was shortened by 2 bases and J by 7 bases, with 6 bases between the two germline ends. Per the germline V gene, CDR1 is SGHKS and CDR2 is YYEKEE (reference sequence). There are 12 residues in the CDR3. CDR3 in amino acids: CASSLRIGELFF. DNA for the CDR3: TGTGCCAGCAGCTTAAGGATCGGGGAGCTGTTTTTT.

V usage is TRBV6-4 and J usage is TRBJ2-3, with D tentatively TRBD2 (6 bases). The ends were cut back, 6 bases at V and 1 base at J, with 11 bases in the middle. Germline V gives CDR1 MRHNA, CDR2 SNTAGT. The CDR3 contains 14 residues. The CDR3 here is CASSVEGGTDTQYF. For the CDR3, the DNA is TGTGCCAGCAGCGTGGAGGGAGGCACAGATACGCAGTATTTT.

The chain joins TRBV7-2 to TRBJ2-1; 12 nucleotides match TRBD2. V trimming: 5 bases; J trimming: 8 bases; junction bases outside the gene matches: 7. The CDR3 length is 15 residues. Per the germline V gene, CDR1 is SGHTA and CDR2 is FQGNSA. CDR3 DNA: TGTGCCAGCAGCGCGACTAGCGGGAGTCTTTATGAGCAGTTCTTC. Protein sequence: CASSATSGSLYEQFF.

This chain joins TRBV30 and TRBJ1-1; no clear D. The CDR3 loop spans 13 amino acids. Trimming removed 6 bases from V and 2 bases from J, with 13 bases in between. Germline loops: CDR1 GTSNPN, CDR2 SVGIG (reference sequence). The CDR3 DNA reads TGTGCCTGTAACCGTTATACTAACACTGAAGCTTTCTTT. This sequence encodes CACNRYTNTEAFF.

This CDR3 is CASSQTGASSYNEQFF. In DNA, the CDR3 is TGTGCCAGCAGCCAAACAGGGGCGAGCTCCTACAATGAGCAGTTCTTC. The gene calls are TRBV14 and TRBJ2-1; TRBD1 matches at 7 bases. The J segment lost 0 bases and the V segment lost 2 bases, leaving 4 bases of the junction unmatched. The length of the CDR3 is 16 residues. Germline-derived CDR1 and CDR2 are SGHDN and FVKESK.

CDR3: CASSPGQGAPQHF. Written as DNA, the CDR3 is TGTGCCAGCAGCCCGGGACAGGGGGCACCCCAGCATTTT. The rearrangement links TRBV7-2 to TRBJ1-5; 12 nucleotides line up with TRBD1. V lost 5 bases to trimming and J lost 10 bases; unmatched junction nucleotides: 3. The length of the CDR3 is 13 residues. The V gene's germline CDR1 is SGHTA and CDR2 FQGNSA.

As for this clone: As the CDR3 is not closed by the conserved phenylalanine or tryptophan, this likely results from a read error. The limits of the CDR3 on the DNA are not certain, so only TCRdb's listed CDR3 is given. This chain connects TRBV7-9 to TRBJ2-7; the table calls TRBD1, which could not be checked here. CDR1 and CDR2 (germline): SEHNR, FQNEAQ (reference sequence). The CDR3 is 9 residues long, ends included. Here the CDR3 reads CASSSRDSR.

This rearrangement joins TRBV4-3 to TRBJ1-4, with 7 bases aligning to TRBD1. This CDR3 comprises 15 residues. V lost 1 base to trimming and J lost 8 bases; unmatched junction nucleotides: 7. The V gene's germline CDR1 is LGHNA and CDR2 YSLEER. The CDR3 loop is CASSQGRGHGEKLFF. The DNA for the CDR3 is TGCGCCAGCAGCCAAGGAAGGGGGCATGGCGAAAAACTGTTTTTT.

The chain joins TRBV5-6 to TRBJ2-5, with 11 positions matching TRBD2. J was trimmed by 3 bases and V by 0 bases; bases with no gene match: 1. Germline V gene data show CDR1 as SGHDT and CDR2 as YYEEEE. The CDR3 totals 15 residues. CDR3 coding DNA: TGTGCCAGCAGCTTGGAGACTAGCGGGAAAGAGACCCAGTACTTC. This sequence encodes CASSLETSGKETQYF. The full variable domain, completed using reference TRBV5-6 and TRBJ2-5, is DAGVTQSPTHLIKTRGQQVTLRCSPKSGHDTVSWYQQALGQGPQFIFQYYEEEERQRGNFPDRFSGHQFPNYSSELNVNALLLGDSALYLCASSLETSGKETQYFGPGTRLLVL.

This clone was found once. The rearrangement joins TRBV6-5 to TRBJ1-1, with 7 positions matching TRBD1. Germline V gene sequence: CDR1 MNHEY, CDR2 SVGAGI. This CDR3 has 14 residues. The junction had 2 bases not matched to a gene; V was cut back by 0 bases and J by 4 bases. DNA of the CDR3: TGTGCCAGCAGTTACTCAACAGGGGCCACTGAAGCTTTCTTT. Translated, it gives CASSYSTGATEAFF.